These 16 T cell receptor beta chains came from one sample sequenced in a study of CD8+ T cells in alopecia areata. After isolation, RNA underwent reverse transcription to generate cDNA as the sequencing template. Produced via immunoSEQ multiplex PCR; TCRdb's table is partial and in-frame only. The sample carries about 97,000 clones, less than 50% recorded once. The sequenced sample consisted of CD4+ T cells sorted from blood. These receptors were obtained from a human donor with alopecia areata.

This sequence joins TRBV18 and TRBJ2-2; 7 positions agree with TRBD1. Germline V lookup: CDR1 KGHSH, CDR2 LQKENI. The V and J ends lost 4 bases and 5 bases, in that order; junction bases with no gene match: 1. The CDR3 runs 13 residues. The CDR3 sequence is CASSQTGTGELFF. The CDR3 region has the DNA TGTGCCAGCTCACAGACAGGGACCGGGGAGCTGTTTTTT.

The chain uses TRBV30 and TRBJ2-1; no reliable D call. V was pared by 3 bases and J by 5 bases, with 8 bases between. CDR1 and CDR2 (germline): GTSNPN, SVGIG (reference sequence). The CDR3 contains 12 residues. The CDR3 bases are TGTGCCTGGAGCGGCATAAACAATGAGCAGTTCTTC. It encodes CAWSGINNEQFF.

This clone was observed a few times. The chain joins TRBV27 to TRBJ2-7; 13 nucleotides agree with TRBD2. The germline V gene has CDR1 MNHEY and CDR2 SMNVEV (reference sequence). Losses at the gene ends were 5 bases for V and 3 bases for J; bases not matched to a gene: 13. This CDR3 comprises 18 residues. The CDR3 sequence is CASSPPGGLAGILYEQYF. The CDR3 DNA reads TGTGCCAGCAGTCCACCGGGGGGACTAGCGGGAATCCTCTACGAGCAGTACTTC.

In nucleotides, the CDR3 is TGCGCCAGCAGTTCCGCCGGGACACCTCAAGAGACCCAGTACTTC. It encodes CASSSAGTPQETQYF. The chain combines TRBV5-1 with TRBJ2-5; TRBD1 is a possible D gene (6 bases). Germline V gene data show CDR1 as SGHRS and CDR2 as YFSETQ. V was shortened by 5 bases and J by 2 bases, with 16 bases between the two germline ends. CDR3 length: 15 amino acids.

V usage is TRBV28 and J usage is TRBJ1-5; D may be TRBD1 (6 bases). The length of the CDR3 is 15 residues. V lost 3 bases to trimming and J lost 0 bases, with 9 bases between them. Germline V gene lookup returns CDR1 MDHEN and CDR2 SYDVKM. In DNA, the CDR3 is TGTGCCAGCAGTTTCCAGGGGTCTAGCAATCAGCCCCAGCATTTT. This sequence encodes CASSFQGSSNQPQHF.

Only a few counts were recorded for this clone. The chain joins TRBV7-9 to TRBJ2-7, with D uncertain. CDR3 size: 14 residues. The V gene lost 1 base and the J gene lost 6 bases, with 13 bases spanning the gap. Germline loops: CDR1 SEHNR, CDR2 FQNEAQ (reference sequence). CDR3 DNA sequence: TGTGCCAGCAGCTTAGGTGGGAATTCGGCCGAGCAGTACTTC. Translated: CASSLGGNSAEQYF.

This clone was observed a few times. This chain joins TRBV7-2 and TRBJ2-1; 7 bases match TRBD2. The CDR3 is 16 amino acids. CDR1 is SGHTA, CDR2 FQGNSA, per germline. The junction had 9 bases not matched to a gene; V was cut back by 1 base and J by 6 bases. DNA for the CDR3: TGTGCCAGCAGCTTAGGCCTGGCGGGAGCGGGCAATGAGCAGTTCTTC. It codes for CASSLGLAGAGNEQFF.

This clone was seen more than once but under ten times. The V call is TRBV10-2, the J call TRBJ2-3; D gene unclear. CDR1 is WSHSY and CDR2 is SAAADI in the germline V gene. The germline V and J ends were trimmed by 4 bases and 4 bases, with 3 bases remaining between them. There are 11 residues in the CDR3. The CDR3 region has the DNA TGCGCCAGCAGTGTGGCAGATACGCAGTATTTT. As protein: CASSVADTQYF.

The genes are TRBV7-3 and TRBJ2-7, with 10 bases that match TRBD1. After removal of 8 bases from V and 1 base from J, the junction contained 5 bases not matched to a gene. Germline values: CDR1 SGHTA, CDR2 FQGTGA. CDR3 length equals 14 residues. The CDR3 reads CASAWGQGSYEQYF. The CDR3 region has the DNA TGTGCCAGCGCCTGGGGACAGGGGTCCTACGAGCAGTACTTC. Supplemented by reference TRBV7-3 and TRBJ2-7, the full variable domain reads GAGVSQTPSNKVTEKGKYVELRCDPISGHTALYWYRQSLGQGPEFLIYFQGTGAADDSGLPNDRFFAVRPEGSVSTLKIQRTERGDSAVYLCASAWGQGSYEQYFGPGTRLTVT.

The chain has TRBV28 and TRBJ2-3, with a possible D match to TRBD1 (6 bases). The CDR3 length is 13 residues. Deletions cut 6 bases from V and 2 bases from J, with 9 bases between. Per the germline V gene, CDR1 is MDHEN and CDR2 is SYDVKM. The CDR3 here is CASSDRTTDTQYF. The CDR3 DNA is TGTGCCAGCAGCGACAGGACCACAGATACGCAGTATTTT.

V and J are TRBV5-1 and TRBJ2-3; 8 bases match TRBD1. CDR1 is SGHRS and CDR2 is YFSETQ in the germline V gene. J lost 6 bases, V lost 4 bases, and 4 bases had no gene match. CDR3 size: 13 residues. The CDR3 spells CASSKTGADTQYF. For the CDR3, the DNA is TGCGCCAGCAGCAAGACAGGGGCGGATACGCAGTATTTT.

V is TRBV7-9 and J is TRBJ1-1; D remains ambiguous. Trimming shortened V by 5 bases and J by 1 base, and 8 bases separated the two germline ends. Germline CDR1 and CDR2: SEHNR and FQNEAQ (reference sequence). CDR3 size: 13 residues. CDR3 sequence: CASSPVWNTEAFF. Written as DNA, the CDR3 is TGTGCCAGCAGCCCCGTTTGGAACACTGAAGCTTTCTTT. The full variable domain, in which reference TRBV7-9 and TRBJ1-1 provide the parts outside the CDR3, is DTGVSQNPRHKITKRGQNVTFRCDPISEHNRLYWYRQTLGQGPEFLTYFQNEAQLEKSRLLSDRFSAERPKGSFSTLEIQRTEQGDSAMYLCASSPVWNTEAFFGQGTRLTVV.

This clone occurred once. The chain links TRBV10-2 to TRBJ1-1; D call uncertain. This CDR3 has 13 amino acids. V was clipped by 6 bases and J by 0 bases, with 8 bases between them. Germline V CDR1 and CDR2: WSHSY, SAAADI. The CDR3 sequence: CASSLTVNTEAFF. CDR3 nucleotides: TGCGCCAGCAGCCTGACGGTGAACACTGAAGCTTTCTTT.

This clone was counted a few times. The CDR3 sequence is CASSPKTGIEQYF. CDR3 bases: TGTGCCAGTAGTCCGAAGACAGGGATCGAGCAGTACTTC. V and J are TRBV19 and TRBJ2-7; 7 bases align to TRBD1. Germline loops: CDR1 LNHDA, CDR2 SQIVND (reference sequence). The CDR3 covers 13 residues. The V segment lost 5 bases and the J segment 6 bases; nucleotides outside the gene matches: 7.

There are a few counts of this clone. The chain has TRBV7-2 and TRBJ1-2, with 7 positions matching TRBD1. Germline V gene sequence: CDR1 SGHTA, CDR2 FQGNSA. Germline trimming cut 7 bases from V and 6 bases from J; bases unmatched to any gene: 20. CDR3 length: 17 residues. CDR3: CASTRGRRGPGSDGYTF. In DNA form, the CDR3 reads TGTGCCAGCACCCGGGGAAGGAGGGGGCCCGGATCTGATGGCTACACCTTC. Full variable domain (rest looked up from reference TRBV7-2 and TRBJ1-2): GAGVSQSPSNKVTEKGKDVELRCDPISGHTALYWYRQSLGQGLEFLIYFQGNSAPDKSGLPSDRFSAERTGGSVSTLTIQRTQQEDSAVYLCASTRGRRGPGSDGYTFGSGTRLTVV.

V is TRBV30 and J is TRBJ2-1, with no clear D. The CDR3 has 11 residues. The V gene lost 5 bases and the J gene lost 8 bases, with 10 bases spanning the gap. CDR1 is GTSNPN and CDR2 is SVGIG in the germline V gene (reference sequence). The CDR3 loop reads CAWSNRDEQFF. Here the CDR3 DNA reads TGTGCCTGGTCAAATAGGGATGAGCAGTTCTTC.